This T cell receptor (beta chain) emerged from a study of shared clonotypes between healthy human individuals. A deep-level run was used for the assay. In replicate PCRs of sorted subsets, 150 to 200 ng DNA, approximately 32,000 T cell genomes, was used. Repertoires were generated with immunoSEQ multiplex PCR, while TCRdb's copy carries only in-frame clones and drops some. The sample has about 380,000 clones; about 96% are singletons. Of note for this clone: The antigen remains undetermined. This CDR3 is also generated by other DNA sequences in the sample.

The germline gives CDR1 MNHEY, CDR2 SMNVEV (reference sequence). This CDR3 contains 14 residues. V was trimmed by 2 bases and J by 2 bases, leaving 7 bases between them. Whole-study results and caveats: Naive CD4 clonotype sharing across several donors was about 5%.

The sequencing sample was made of memory CD8+ T cells sorted from blood. The subset here: CD45RO+ cells pooled with CCR7-negative TemRA cells. This sequence joins TRBV27 and TRBJ2-1; D perhaps matches TRBD1 (6 bases). This TCR was sampled from a young man in good health. The CDR3 here is CASSLRGTYNEQFF. The CDR3 DNA is TGTGCCAGCAGTTTAAGGGGGACCTACAATGAGCAGTTCTTC.